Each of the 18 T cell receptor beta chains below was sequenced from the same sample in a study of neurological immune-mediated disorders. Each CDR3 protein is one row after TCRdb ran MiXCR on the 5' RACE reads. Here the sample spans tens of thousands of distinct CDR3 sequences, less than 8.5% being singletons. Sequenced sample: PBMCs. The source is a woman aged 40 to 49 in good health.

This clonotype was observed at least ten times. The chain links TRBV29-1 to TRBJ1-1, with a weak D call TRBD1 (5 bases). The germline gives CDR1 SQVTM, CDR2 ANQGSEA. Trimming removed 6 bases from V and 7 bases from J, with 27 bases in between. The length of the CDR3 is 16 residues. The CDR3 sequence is CSVALTAEVGTGEAFF. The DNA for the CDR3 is TGCAGCGTCGCCCTCACGGCGGAGGTGGGGACTGGTGAAGCTTTCTTT.

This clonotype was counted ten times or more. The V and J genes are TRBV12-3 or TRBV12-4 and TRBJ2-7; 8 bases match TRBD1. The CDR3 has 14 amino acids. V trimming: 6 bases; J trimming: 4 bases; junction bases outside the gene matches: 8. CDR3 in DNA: TGTGCCAGCAGAACGGACAGGGAAAGGTACGAGCAGTACTTC. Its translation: CASRTDRERYEQYF.

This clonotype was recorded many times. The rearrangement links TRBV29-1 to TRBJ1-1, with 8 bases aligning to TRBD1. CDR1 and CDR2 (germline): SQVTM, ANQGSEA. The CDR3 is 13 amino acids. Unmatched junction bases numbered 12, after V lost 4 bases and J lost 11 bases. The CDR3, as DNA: TGCAGCGTTGGGGGCAGGGGGCCGTGGTGGGCTTTCTTT. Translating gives CSVGGRGPWWAFF. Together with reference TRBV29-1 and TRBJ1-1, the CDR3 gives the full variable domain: SAVISQKPSRDICQRGTSLTIQCQVDSQVTMMFWYRQQPGQSLTLIATANQGSEATYESGFVIDKFPISRPNLTFSTLTVSNMSPEDSSIYLCSVGGRGPWWAFFGQGTRLTVV.

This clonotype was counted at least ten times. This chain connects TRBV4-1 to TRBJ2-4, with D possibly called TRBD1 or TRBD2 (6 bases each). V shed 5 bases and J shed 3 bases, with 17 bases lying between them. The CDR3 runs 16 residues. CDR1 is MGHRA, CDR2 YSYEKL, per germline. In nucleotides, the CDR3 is TGCGCCAGCAGCAATCCCCTCAGGGGAGGCAAAAACATTCAGTACTTC. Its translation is CASSNPLRGGKNIQYF.

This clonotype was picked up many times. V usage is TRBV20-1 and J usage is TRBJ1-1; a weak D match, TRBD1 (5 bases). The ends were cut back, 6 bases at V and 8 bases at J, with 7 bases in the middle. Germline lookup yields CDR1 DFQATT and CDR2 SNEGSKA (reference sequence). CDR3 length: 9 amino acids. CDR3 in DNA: TGCAGTGCCCGGACAGAAGCTTTCTTT. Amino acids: CSARTEAFF.

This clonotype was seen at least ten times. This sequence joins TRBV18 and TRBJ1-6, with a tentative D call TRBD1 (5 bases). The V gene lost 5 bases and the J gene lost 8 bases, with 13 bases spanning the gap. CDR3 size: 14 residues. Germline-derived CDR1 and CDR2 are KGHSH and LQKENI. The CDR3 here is CASSVDRDHSPLHF. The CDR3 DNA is TGTGCCAGCTCAGTTGACAGAGACCATTCACCCCTCCACTTT.

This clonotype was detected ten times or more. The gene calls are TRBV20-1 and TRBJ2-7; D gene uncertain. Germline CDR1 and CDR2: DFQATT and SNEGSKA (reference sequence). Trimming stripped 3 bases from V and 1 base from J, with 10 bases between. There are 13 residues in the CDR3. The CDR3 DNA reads TGCAGTGCTAGTCCAGGCCATTCCTACGAGCAGTACTTC. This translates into CSASPGHSYEQYF.

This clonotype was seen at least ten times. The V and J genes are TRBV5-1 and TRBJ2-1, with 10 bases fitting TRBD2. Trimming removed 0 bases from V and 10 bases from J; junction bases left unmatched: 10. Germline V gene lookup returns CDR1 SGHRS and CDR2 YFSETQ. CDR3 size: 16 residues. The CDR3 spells CASSLGLAGVLLEQFF. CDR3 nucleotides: TGCGCCAGCAGCTTGGGGCTAGCGGGAGTCCTTTTGGAGCAGTTCTTC.

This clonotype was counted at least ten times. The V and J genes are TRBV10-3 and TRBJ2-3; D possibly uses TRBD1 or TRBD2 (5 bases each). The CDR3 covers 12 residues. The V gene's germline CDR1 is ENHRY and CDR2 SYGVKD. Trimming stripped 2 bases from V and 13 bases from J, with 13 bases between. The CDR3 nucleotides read TGTGCCATCAGTGAGGGGGCCGCCGGGAAGTATTTT. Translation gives CAISEGAAGKYF.

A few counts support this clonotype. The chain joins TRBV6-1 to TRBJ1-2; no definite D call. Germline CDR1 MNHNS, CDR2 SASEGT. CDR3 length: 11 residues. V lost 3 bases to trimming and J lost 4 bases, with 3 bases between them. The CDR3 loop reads CASSDSYGYTF. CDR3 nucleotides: TGTGCCAGCAGTGACAGCTATGGCTACACCTTC.

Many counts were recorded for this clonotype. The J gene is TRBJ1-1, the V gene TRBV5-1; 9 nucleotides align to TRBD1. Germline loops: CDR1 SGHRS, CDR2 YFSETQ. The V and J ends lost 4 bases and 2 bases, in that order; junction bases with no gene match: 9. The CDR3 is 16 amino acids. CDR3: CASSPLRQGGNTEAFF. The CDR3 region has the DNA TGCGCCAGCAGCCCCCTAAGACAGGGGGGAAACACTGAAGCTTTCTTT.

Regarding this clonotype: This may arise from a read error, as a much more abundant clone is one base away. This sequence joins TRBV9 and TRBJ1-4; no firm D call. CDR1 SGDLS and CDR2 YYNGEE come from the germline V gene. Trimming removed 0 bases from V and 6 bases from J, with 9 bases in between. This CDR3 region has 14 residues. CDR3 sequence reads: CASSVGDNHEKLFF. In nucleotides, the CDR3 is TGTGCCAGCAGCGTAGGTGACAACCATGAAAAACTGTTTTTT. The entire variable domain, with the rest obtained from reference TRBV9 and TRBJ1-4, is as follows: DSGVTQTPKHLITATGQRVTLRCSPRSGDLSVYWYQQSLDQGLQFLIQYYNGEERAKGNILERFSAQQFPDLHSELNLSSLELGDSALYFCASSVGDNHEKLFFGSGTQLSVL.

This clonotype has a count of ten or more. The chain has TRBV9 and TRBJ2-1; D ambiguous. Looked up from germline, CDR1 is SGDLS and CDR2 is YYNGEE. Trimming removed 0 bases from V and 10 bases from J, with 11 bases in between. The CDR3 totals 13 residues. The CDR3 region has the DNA TGTGCCAGCAGCGTAGGTTTTGAAGGGGAGCAGTTCTTC. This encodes CASSVGFEGEQFF.

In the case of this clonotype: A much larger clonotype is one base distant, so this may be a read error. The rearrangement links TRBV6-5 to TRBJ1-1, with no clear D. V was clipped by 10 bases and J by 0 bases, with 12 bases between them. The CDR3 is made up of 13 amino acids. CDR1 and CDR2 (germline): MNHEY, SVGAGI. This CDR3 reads CANSRGLNTEAFF. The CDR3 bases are TGTGCCAACAGCCGGGGATTGAACACTGAAGCTTTCTTT.

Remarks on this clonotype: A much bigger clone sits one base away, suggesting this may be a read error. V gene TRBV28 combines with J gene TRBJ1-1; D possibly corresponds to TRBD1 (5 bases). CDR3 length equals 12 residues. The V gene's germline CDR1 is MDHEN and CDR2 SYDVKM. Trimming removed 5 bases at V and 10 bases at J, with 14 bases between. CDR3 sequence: CASSGTSPVAFF. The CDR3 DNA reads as TGTGCCAGCAGTGGGACGTCTCCCGTAGCTTTCTTT.

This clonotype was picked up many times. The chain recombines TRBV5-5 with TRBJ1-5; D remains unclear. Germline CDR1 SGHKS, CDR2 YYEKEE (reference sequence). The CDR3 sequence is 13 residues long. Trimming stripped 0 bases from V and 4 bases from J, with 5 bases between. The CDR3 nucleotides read TGTGCCAGCAGCTTGGGGCCAAATCAGCCCCAGCATTTT. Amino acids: CASSLGPNQPQHF.

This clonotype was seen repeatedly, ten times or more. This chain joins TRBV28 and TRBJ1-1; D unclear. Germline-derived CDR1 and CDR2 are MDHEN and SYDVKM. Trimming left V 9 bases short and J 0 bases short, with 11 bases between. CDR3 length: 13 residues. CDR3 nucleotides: TGTGCCAGTCATACCACGGTGAACACTGAAGCTTTCTTT. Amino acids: CASHTTVNTEAFF. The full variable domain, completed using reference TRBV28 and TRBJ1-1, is DVKVTQSSRYLVKRTGEKVFLECVQDMDHENMFWYRQDPGLGLRLIYFSYDVKMKEKGDIPEGYSVSREKKERFSLILESASTNQTSMYLCASHTTVNTEAFFGQGTRLTVV.

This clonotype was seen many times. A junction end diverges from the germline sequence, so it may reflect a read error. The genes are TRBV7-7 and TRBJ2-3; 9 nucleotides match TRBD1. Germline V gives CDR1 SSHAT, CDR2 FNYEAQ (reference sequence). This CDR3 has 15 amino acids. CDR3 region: CASSLGTGPQDTQYF. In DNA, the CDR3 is TGTGCTAGCAGCTTGGGGACAGGGCCGCAAGATACGCAGTATTTT. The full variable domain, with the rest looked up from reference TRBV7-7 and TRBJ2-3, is GAGVSQSPRYKVTKRGQDVTLRCDPISSHATLYWYQQALGQGPEFLTYFNYEAQPDKSGLPSDRFSAERPEGSISTLTIQRTEQRDSAMYRCASSLGTGPQDTQYFGPGTRLTVL.